This T cell receptor beta chain is drawn from a study of shared clonotypes between healthy human individuals. Comments on this clone: Its specificity is unknown.

Splitting the CD4+ cells yielded a CD45RA+ naive subset and a CD45RA-negative memory subset. With 1 base removed from V and 4 bases from J, the gap between germline ends came to 13 bases. Germline lookup yields CDR1 LNHNV and CDR2 YYDKDF (reference sequence). The CDR3 loop spans 15 amino acids. Study results and caveats: Estimated richness values were generally larger in naive subsets than in memory subsets.

The assay was immunoSEQ multiplex PCR, and TCRdb's table has in-frame clones only and misses some. The profile shows more than 2 million clones, approximately 94% of them singletons. The receptor was isolated from a man between 18 and 29 years old in good health. Sequencing was performed on naive CD4+ T cells sorted from blood. Subset: CD45RA+ positively selected. V gene TRBV15 combines with J gene TRBJ1-1; the D is unclear. The DNA of the CDR3 is TGTGCCACCAGCAGAGGGGCCGGAGGAGGCACTGAAGCTTTCTTT. It is translated as CATSRGAGGGTEAFF.